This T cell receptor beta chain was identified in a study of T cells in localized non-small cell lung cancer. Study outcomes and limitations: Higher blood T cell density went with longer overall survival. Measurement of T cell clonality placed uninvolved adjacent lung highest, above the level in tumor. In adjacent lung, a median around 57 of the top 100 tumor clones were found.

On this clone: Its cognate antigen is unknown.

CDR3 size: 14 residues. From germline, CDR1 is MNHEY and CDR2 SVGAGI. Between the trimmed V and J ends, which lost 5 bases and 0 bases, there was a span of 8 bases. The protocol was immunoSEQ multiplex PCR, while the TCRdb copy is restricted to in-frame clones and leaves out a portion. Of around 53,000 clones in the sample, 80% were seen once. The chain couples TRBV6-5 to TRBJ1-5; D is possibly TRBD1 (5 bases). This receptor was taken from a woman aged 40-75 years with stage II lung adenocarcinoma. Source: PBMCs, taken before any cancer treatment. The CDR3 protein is CASSKDTSNQPQHF. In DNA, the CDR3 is TGTGCCAGCAGTAAGGACACTAGCAATCAGCCCCAGCATTTT.